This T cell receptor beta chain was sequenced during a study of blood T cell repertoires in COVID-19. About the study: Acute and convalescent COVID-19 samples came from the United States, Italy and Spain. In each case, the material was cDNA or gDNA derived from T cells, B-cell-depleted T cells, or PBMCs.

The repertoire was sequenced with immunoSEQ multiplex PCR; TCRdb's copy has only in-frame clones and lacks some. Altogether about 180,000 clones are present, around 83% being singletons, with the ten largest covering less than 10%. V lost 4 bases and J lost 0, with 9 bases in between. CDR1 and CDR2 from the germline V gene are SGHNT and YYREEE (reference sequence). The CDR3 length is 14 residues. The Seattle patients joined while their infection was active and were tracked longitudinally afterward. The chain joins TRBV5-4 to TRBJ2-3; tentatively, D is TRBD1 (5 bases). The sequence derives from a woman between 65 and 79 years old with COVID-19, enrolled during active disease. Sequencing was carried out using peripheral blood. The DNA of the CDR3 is TGTGCCAGCAGCCGAGACAGAAGCACAGATACGCAGTATTTT. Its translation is CASSRDRSTDTQYF. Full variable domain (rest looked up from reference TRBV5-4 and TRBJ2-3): ETGVTQSPTHLIKTRGQQVTLRCSSQSGHNTVSWYQQALGQGPQFIFQYYREEENGRGNFPPRFSGLQFPNYSSELNVNALELDDSALYLCASSRDRSTDTQYFGPGTRLTVL.